This T cell receptor (beta chain) was captured by sequencing in a study of OX40 agonist ivuxolimab in advanced cancers. At the level of the study: Ivuxolimab, an agonist antibody against OX40 (CD134), was given to patients. Study-level results: Both CD4+ and CD8+ T cell populations in blood had undergone clonal expansion by week 6 at 0.1 to 3.0 mg/kg. Antigen specificity of clonally expanded peripheral T cells was not established. CD8+ T cells (on average) carried more expanded clones than CD4+ T cells.

Libraries were prepared by immunoSEQ multiplex PCR; TCRdb keeps only in-frame clonotypes and omits some of them. Found here are tens of thousands of clones, about 89% of them singletons; the top ten hold 3% to 4%. The CDR3 loop spans 13 amino acids. Germline lookup yields CDR1 MNHEY and CDR2 SMNVEV (reference sequence). V was cut by 1 base and J by 6 bases, with 9 bases left in between. Note on this clone: Its antigen is not identified.

The source is an adult with an advanced solid tumor such as melanoma, head and neck, liver or kidney cancer. V and J are TRBV27 and TRBJ1-2, with a weak D call TRBD1 (5 bases). Source: CD4+ or CD8+ T cells sorted from blood, taken in a trial of the OX40 agonist ivuxolimab. The CDR3 DNA reads TGTGCCAGCAGTTTATTGGGGGGAAATGGCTACACCTTC. Its protein product is CASSLLGGNGYTF.